The present entry profiles one T cell receptor (beta chain) with its context. The antigen it recognizes is unknown. Nothing much larger sits one base from this clone, and base qualities are not available. This sample stems from a study of control samples from healthy donors and cancer patients (dated by TCRdb to the early 2020s). In the germline V gene, CDR1 corresponds to SGHAT and CDR2 to FQNNGV. Taken from cysteine to phenylalanine, the CDR3 has 13 residues. CDR3 DNA is the only sequence kept; it has 39 bases, read in frame from the first base. Ends trimmed: V by 6 bases, J by 6 bases; bases unmatched to a gene: 5. Libraries came from the immunoSEQ multiplex PCR assay. The clones in this table, taken by TCRdb from immuneACCESS, are in-frame only. Not every clone is retained; where verified, under half of the shortfall comes from an unresolved V gene, and the cause of the rest is unknown. This sample gives more than 150,000 clones in total; 92% of them show up just once. The ten largest clones take up 0.68% of the sample.

The source material was blood. This clonotype was sampled from a woman aged 25 to 39 in good health. The chain employs TRBV11-2 and TRBJ2-1; 7 middle bases align to TRBD2. The nucleotide sequence reads TGTGCCAGCAGTCGTAGCGGGTTCAATGAGCAGTTCTTC. It translates to CASSRSGFNEQFF.